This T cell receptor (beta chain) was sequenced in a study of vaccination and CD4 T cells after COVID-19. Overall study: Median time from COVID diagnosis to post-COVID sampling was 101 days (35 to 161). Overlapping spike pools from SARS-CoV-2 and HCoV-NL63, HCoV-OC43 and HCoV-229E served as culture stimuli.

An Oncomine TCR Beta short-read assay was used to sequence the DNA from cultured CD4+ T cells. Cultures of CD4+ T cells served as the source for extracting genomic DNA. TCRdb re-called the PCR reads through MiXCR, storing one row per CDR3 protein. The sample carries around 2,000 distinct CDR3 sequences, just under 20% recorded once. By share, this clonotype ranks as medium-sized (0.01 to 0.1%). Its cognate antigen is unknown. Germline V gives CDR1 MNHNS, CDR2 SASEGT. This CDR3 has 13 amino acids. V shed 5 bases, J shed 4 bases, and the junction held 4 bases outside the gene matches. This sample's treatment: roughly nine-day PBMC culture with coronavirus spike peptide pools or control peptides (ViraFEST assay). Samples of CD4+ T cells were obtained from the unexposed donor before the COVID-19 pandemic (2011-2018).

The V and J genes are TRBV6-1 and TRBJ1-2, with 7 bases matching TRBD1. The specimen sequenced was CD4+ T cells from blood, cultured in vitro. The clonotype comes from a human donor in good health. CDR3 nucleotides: TGTGCCAGCAGTACGGGACAGTTCTATGGCTACACCTTC. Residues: CASSTGQFYGYTF.